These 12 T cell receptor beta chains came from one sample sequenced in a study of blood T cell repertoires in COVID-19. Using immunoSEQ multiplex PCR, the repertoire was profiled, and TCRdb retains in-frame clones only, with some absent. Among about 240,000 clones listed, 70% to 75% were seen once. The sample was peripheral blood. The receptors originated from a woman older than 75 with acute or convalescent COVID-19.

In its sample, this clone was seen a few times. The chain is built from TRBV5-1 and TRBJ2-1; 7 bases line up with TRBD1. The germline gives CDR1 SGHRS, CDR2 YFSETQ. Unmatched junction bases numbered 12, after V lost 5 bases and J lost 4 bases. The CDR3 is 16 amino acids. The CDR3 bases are TGCGCCAGCAGTCCCGGGACAGAGGGGGTTTACAATGAGCAGTTCTTC. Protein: CASSPGTEGVYNEQFF.

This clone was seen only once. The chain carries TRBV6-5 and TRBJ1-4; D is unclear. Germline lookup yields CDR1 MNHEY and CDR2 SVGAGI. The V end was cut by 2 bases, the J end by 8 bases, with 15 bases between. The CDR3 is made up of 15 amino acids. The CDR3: CASSYGWQIGEKLFF. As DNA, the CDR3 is TGTGCCAGCAGTTACGGTTGGCAGATCGGGGAAAAACTGTTTTTT.

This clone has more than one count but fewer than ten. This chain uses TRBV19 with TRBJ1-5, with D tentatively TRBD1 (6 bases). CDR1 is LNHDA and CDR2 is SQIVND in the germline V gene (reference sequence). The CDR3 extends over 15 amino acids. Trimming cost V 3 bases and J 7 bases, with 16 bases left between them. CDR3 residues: CASSMTGRGVQPQHF. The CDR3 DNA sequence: TGTGCCAGTAGTATGACCGGGAGGGGGGTACAGCCCCAGCATTTT.

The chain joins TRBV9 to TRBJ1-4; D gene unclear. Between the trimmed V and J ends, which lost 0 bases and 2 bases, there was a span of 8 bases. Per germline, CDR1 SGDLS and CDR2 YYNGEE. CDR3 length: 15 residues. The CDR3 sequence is CASSVGLATNEKLFF. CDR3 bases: TGTGCCAGCAGCGTAGGTCTGGCCACTAATGAAAAACTGTTTTTT.

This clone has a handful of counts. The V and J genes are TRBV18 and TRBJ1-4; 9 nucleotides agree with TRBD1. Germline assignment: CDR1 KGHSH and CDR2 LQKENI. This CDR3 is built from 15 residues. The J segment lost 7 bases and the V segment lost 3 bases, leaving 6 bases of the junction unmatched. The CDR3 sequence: CASSPSTGGVEKLFF. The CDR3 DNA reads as TGTGCCAGCTCACCCTCGACAGGGGGGGTTGAAAAACTGTTTTTT.

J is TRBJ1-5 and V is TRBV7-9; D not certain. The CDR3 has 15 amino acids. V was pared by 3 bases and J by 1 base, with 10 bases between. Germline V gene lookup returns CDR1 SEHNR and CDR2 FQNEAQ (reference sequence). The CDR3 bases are TGTGCCAGCAGCTTCGCGGGTGGGAGCAATCAGCCCCAGCATTTT. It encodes CASSFAGGSNQPQHF.

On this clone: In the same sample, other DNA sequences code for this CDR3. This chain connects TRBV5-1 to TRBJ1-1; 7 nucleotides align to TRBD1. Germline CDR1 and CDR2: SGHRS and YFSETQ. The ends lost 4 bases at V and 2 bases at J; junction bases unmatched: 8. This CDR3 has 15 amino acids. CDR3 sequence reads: CASSLRQGGNTEAFF. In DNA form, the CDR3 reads TGCGCCAGCAGCCTCCGACAGGGAGGAAACACTGAAGCTTTCTTT.

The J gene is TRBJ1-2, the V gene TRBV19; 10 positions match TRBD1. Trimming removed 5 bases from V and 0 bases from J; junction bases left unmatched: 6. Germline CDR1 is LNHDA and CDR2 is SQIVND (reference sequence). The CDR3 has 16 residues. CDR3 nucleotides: TGTGCCAGTAGTTTGAGACAGGGGGCGTCTAACTATGGCTACACCTTC. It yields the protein CASSLRQGASNYGYTF.

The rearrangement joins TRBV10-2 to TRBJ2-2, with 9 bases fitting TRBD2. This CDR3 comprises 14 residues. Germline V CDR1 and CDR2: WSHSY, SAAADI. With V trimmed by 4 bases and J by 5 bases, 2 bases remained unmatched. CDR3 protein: CASSGLAVTGELFF. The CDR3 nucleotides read TGCGCCAGCAGTGGACTAGCGGTGACCGGGGAGCTGTTTTTT.

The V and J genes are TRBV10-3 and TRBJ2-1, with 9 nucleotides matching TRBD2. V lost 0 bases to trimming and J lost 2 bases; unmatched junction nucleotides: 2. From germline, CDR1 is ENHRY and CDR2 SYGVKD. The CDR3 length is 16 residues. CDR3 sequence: CAISESLAGAYNEQFF. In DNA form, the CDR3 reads TGTGCCATCAGTGAGTCGTTAGCGGGGGCCTACAATGAGCAGTTCTTC.

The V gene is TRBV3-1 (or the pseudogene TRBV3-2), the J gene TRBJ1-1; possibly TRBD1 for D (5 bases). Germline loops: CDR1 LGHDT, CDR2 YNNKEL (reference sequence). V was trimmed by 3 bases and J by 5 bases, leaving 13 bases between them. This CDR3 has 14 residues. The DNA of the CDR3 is TGTGCCAGCAGCCAGGGAGGGGCAGGGACTGAAGCTTTCTTT. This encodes CASSQGGAGTEAFF.

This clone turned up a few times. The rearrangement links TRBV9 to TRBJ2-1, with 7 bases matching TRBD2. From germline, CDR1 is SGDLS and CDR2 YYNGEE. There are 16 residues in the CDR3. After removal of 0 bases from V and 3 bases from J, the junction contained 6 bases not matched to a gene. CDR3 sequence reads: CASSVDERGYYNEQFF. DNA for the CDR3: TGTGCCAGCAGCGTAGATGAGCGGGGCTACTACAATGAGCAGTTCTTC.